Here is one T cell receptor (beta chain) with its context. Its antigen remains unidentified. This sample was included in a study of CD39 and CD103 CD8 tumor-infiltrating T cells. Findings of the study overall: DP TIL clonotypes were rarely found in blood or uninvolved lymph node.

No therapy was ongoing when samples were collected. Sorted memory CD8 cells were CD8+CD4-CD45RA-, regardless of CCR7. Between roughly 9,000 and 100,000 sorted cells per subset supplied genomic DNA. The protocol was immunoSEQ multiplex PCR, while the TCRdb copy is restricted to in-frame clones and leaves out a portion. The sample has 15,000 to 20,000 clones, about 89% seen once. V was clipped by 4 bases and J by 2 bases, with 5 bases between them. This CDR3 comprises 12 residues. CDR1 SGHDT and CDR2 YYEEEE come from the germline V gene. The rearrangement uses TRBV5-6 and TRBJ2-3; D gene ambiguous. Specimen: CD8+ T cells sorted from blood. Subset reported: total memory CD8 T cells (CD45RA-CCR7+/-) from blood or uninvolved lymph node. This clonotype originated in a human donor with head and neck squamous cell carcinoma. The CDR3 region is CASSPDTDTQYF. Here the CDR3 DNA reads TGTGCCAGCAGCCCCGACACAGATACGCAGTATTTT.